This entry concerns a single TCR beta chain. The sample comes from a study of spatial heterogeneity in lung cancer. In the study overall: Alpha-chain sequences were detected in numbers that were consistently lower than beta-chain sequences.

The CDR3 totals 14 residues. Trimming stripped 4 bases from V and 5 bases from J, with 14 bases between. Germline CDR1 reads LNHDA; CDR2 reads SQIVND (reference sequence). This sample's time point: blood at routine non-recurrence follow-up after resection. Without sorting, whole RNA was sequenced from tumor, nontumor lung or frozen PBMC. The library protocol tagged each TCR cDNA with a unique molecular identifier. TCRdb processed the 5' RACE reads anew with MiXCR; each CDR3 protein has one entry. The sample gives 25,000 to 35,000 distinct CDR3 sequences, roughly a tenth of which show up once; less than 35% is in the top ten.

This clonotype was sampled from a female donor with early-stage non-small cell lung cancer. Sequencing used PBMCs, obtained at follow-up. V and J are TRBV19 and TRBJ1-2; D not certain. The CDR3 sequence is CASSTRGATYGYTF. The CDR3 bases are TGTGCCAGTAGTACGCGGGGAGCGACTTATGGCTACACCTTC.